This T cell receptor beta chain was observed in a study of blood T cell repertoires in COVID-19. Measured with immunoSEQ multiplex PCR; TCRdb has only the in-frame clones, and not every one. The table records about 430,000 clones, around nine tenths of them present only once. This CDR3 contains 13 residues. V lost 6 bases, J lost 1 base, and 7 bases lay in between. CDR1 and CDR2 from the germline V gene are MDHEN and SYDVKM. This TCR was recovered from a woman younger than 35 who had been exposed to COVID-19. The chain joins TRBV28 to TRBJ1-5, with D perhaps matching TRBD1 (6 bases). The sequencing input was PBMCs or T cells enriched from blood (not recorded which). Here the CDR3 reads CASSQGSNQPQHF. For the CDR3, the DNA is TGTGCCAGCAGCCAGGGGAGCAATCAGCCCCAGCATTTT.